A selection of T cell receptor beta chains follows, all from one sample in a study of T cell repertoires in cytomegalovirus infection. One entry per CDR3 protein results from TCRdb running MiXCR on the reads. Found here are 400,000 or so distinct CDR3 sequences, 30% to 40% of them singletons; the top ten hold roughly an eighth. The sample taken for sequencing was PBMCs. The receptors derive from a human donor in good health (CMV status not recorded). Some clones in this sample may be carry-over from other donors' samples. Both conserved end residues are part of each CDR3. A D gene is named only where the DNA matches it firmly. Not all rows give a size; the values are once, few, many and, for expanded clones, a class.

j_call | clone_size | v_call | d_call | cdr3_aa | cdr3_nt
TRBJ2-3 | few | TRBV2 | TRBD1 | CASSRDSSTDTQYF | TGTGCCAGCAGTCGGGACAGTAGCACAGATACGCAGTATTTT
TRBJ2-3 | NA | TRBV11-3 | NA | CASSLSSLGGTDTQYF | TGTGCCAGCAGCTTATCCTCTTTGGGGGGAACAGATACGCAGTATTTT
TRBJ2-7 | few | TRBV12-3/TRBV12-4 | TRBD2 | CASSSSGGFYEQYF | TGTGCCAGCAGTTCAAGCGGGGGGTTCTACGAGCAGTACTTC
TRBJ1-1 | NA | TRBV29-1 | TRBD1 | CSVEGTGEVKAFF | TGCAGCGTAGAGGGGACAGGGGAGGTCAAAGCTTTCTTT
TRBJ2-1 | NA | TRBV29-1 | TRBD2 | CSVGGLAESYNEQFF | TGCAGCGTTGGGGGACTAGCCGAATCCTACAATGAGCAGTTCTTC
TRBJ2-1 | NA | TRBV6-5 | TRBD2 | CASSYKLAGGGEQFF | TGTGCCAGCAGTTACAAGTTGGCGGGGGGAGGTGAGCAGTTCTTC
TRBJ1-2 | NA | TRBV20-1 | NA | CSVPSNYGYTF | TGCAGTGTGCCGAGTAACTATGGCTACACCTTC
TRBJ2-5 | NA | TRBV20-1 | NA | CSARAGQVLETQYF | TGCAGTGCTAGAGCCGGGCAGGTTTTAGAGACCCAGTACTTC
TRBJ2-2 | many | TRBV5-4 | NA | CASSLEQANTGELFF | TGTGCCAGCAGCTTGGAACAGGCCAACACCGGGGAGCTGTTTTTT
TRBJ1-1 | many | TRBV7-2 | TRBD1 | CASSIGQGKAFF | TGTGCCAGCAGCATCGGACAGGGGAAGGCTTTCTTT
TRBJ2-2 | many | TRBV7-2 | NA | CAKRNTDTGELFF | TGTGCCAAACGTAACACGGACACCGGGGAGCTGTTTTTT
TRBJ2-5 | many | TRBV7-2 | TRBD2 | CASSPSSSGGRETQYF | TGTGCCAGCAGCCCCTCAAGTAGCGGGGGGCGGGAGACCCAGTACTTC
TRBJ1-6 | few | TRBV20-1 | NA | CSARRVDSPLHF | TGCAGTGCAAGGAGGGTAGACTCACCCCTCCACTTT
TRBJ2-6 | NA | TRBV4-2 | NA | CASSQVWRGFSGANVLTF | TGTGCCAGCAGCCAAGTATGGAGGGGGTTCTCTGGGGCCAACGTCCTGACTTTC
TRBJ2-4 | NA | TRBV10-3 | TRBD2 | CAISESNLQRGRSRNIQYF | TGTGCCATCAGTGAGTCGAACCTCCAGCGGGGTCGGTCCAGAAACATTCAGTACTTC
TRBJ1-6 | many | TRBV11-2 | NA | CASTSYAGDSPLHF | TGTGCCAGCACTTCCTACGCAGGGGATTCACCCCTCCACTTT
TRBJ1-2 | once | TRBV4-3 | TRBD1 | CASSQGPRDRGKDGYTF | TGCGCCAGCAGCCAAGGGCCTAGGGACAGGGGGAAGGATGGCTACACCTTC
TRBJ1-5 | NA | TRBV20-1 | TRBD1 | CSASHVGTVNQPQHF | TGCAGTGCTAGCCACGTTGGGACAGTAAATCAGCCCCAGCATTTT
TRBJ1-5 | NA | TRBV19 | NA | CASSIDSSLTQPQPF | TGTGCCAGCAGTATAGATTCCTCCCTTACTCAGCCCCAGCCTTTT
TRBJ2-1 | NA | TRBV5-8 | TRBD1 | CASSLDRGRSNEQFF | TGTGCCAGCAGCCTAGACAGGGGGCGAAGCAATGAGCAGTTCTTC
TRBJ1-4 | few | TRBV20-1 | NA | CSAKGEKLFF | TGCAGTGCGAAAGGGGAAAAACTGTTTTTT
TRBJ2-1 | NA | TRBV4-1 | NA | CASSQELGGAGSYNEQFF | TGCGCCAGCAGCCAAGAGTTGGGCGGGGCGGGCTCCTACAATGAGCAGTTCTTC
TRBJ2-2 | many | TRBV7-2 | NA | CASSLLQGPGELFF | TGTGCCAGCAGCTTACTGCAGGGACCCGGGGAGCTGTTTTTT
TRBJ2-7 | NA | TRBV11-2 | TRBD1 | CASSYDRGGGYEQYF | TGTGCCAGCAGCTACGACAGGGGAGGCGGCTACGAGCAGTACTTC
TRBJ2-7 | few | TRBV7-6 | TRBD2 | CASSFGTSNIYEQYF | TGTGCCAGCAGCTTCGGGACTAGCAATATTTACGAGCAGTACTTC
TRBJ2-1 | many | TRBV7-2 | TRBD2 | CASSLVAGGRNEQFF | TGTGCCAGCAGCTTAGTGGCGGGGGGGCGCAATGAGCAGTTCTTC
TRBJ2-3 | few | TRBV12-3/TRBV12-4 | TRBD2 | CASSKLAGATDTQYF | TGTGCCAGCAGCAAACTAGCGGGGGCTACAGATACGCAGTATTTT
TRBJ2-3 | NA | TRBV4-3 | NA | CASSLGLTQNTDTQYF | TGCGCCAGCAGCCTCGGACTGACACAAAACACAGATACGCAGTATTTT
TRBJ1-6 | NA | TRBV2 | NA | CASSAQAGGNSPLHF | TGTGCCAGCAGTGCTCAAGCGGGGGGAAATTCACCCCTCCACTTT
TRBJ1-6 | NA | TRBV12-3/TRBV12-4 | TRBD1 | CASSSSGGQFILHF | TGTGCCAGCAGTTCCTCCGGGGGACAGTTTATCCTCCACTTT
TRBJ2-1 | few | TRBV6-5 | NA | CASSYGSSYNEQFF | TGTGCCAGCAGTTACGGGAGCTCCTACAATGAGCAGTTCTTC
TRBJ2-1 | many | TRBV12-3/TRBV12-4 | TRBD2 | CASSPQAGGAIDEQFF | TGTGCCAGCAGTCCGCAGGCGGGGGGGGCCATCGATGAGCAGTTCTTC
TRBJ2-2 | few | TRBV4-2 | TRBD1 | CASSLQGTSNTGELFF | TGTGCCAGCAGCCTACAGGGGACCTCGAACACCGGGGAGCTGTTTTTT
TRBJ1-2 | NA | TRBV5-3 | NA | CASSLVGERGYTF | TGTGCCAGCAGCTTGGTAGGGGAACGTGGCTACACCTTC
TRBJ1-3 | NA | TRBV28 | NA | CSSSQGYSGNTIYF | TGTTCCAGCAGTCAAGGGTACTCTGGAAACACCATATATTTT
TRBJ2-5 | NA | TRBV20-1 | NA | CSAKPLRDLLEQETQYF | TGCAGTGCTAAACCTTTGAGGGACTTATTAGAGCAAGAGACCCAGTACTTC
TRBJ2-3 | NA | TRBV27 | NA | CASSDLGADTDTQYF | TGTGCCAGCAGCGACTTGGGGGCCGACACAGATACGCAGTATTTT
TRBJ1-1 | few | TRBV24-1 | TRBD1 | CATSLTGTDEAFF | TGTGCCACCAGTTTGACCGGGACAGATGAAGCTTTCTTT
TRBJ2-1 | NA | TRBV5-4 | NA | CASNPAGPSLNEQFF | TGTGCCAGCAACCCCGCGGGGCCTAGTCTCAATGAGCAGTTCTTC
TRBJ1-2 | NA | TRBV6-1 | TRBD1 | CASMDWTGPGYGYPF | TGTGCCAGCATGGACTGGACAGGGCCAGGCTATGGCTACCCCTTC
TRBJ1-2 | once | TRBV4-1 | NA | CASSQVGENYGYTF | TGCGCCAGCAGCCAAGTTGGAGAGAACTATGGCTACACCTTC
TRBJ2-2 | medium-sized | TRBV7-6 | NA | CASSQRPQSYEELFF | TGTGCCAGCAGCCAAAGACCACAGTCGTACGAGGAGCTGTTTTTT
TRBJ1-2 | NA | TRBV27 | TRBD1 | CASKARTGYGYTF | TGTGCCAGCAAGGCGAGGACAGGGTATGGCTACACCTTC
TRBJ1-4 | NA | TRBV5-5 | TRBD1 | CASSKPGQSNEKLFF | TGTGCCAGCAGCAAACCGGGACAGAGTAATGAAAAACTGTTTTTT
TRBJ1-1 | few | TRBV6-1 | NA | CASSESPGTGTDEAFF | TGTGCCAGCAGTGAATCCCCCGGGACCGGAACGGATGAAGCTTTCTTT
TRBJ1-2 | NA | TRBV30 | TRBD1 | CALNRGSYGYTF | TGTGCCTTGAACAGGGGATCCTATGGCTACACCTTC
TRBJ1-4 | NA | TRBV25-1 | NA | CASSAGQGGGNEKLIF | TGTGCCAGCAGTGCGGGACAAGGAGGCGGCAATGAAAAACTGATTTTT
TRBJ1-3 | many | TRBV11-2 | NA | CASSPQIKSSGNTIYF | TGTGCCAGCAGCCCGCAAATAAAATCCTCTGGAAACACCATATATTTT
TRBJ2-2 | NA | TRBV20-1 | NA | CSARDGRGSISTGELFF | TGCAGTGCTAGAGATGGACGGGGATCGATTAGCACCGGGGAGCTGTTTTTT
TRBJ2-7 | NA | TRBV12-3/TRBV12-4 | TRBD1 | CATQDGTGGNEQYF | TGTGCCACCCAGGACGGGACAGGGGGCAACGAGCAGTACTTC
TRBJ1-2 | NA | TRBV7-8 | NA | CASSEQAPLNYGYTF | TGTGCCAGCAGCGAACAGGCACCTTTAAACTATGGCTACACCTTC